The 5 T cell receptor beta chains listed next were all sequenced from one sample in a study of control samples from healthy donors and cancer patients. Method: immunoSEQ multiplex PCR; TCRdb's copy keeps in-frame clones and lacks some. The sample yields approximately 79,000 clones, around 89% seen once. The specimen was blood. All receptors derive from a man in his forties or fifties in good health.

The chain recombines TRBV3-1 (or the pseudogene TRBV3-2) with TRBJ1-6, with D tentatively TRBD1 (5 bases). V lost 1 base, J lost 9 bases, and 10 bases lay in between. CDR3 length: 14 residues. Germline V gene data show CDR1 as LGHDT and CDR2 as YNNKEL (reference sequence). CDR3 DNA: TGTGCCAGCAGCCAAGTTGCCGGGGCTTCACCCCTCCACTTT. It is translated as CASSQVAGASPLHF.

The chain uses TRBV5-4 and TRBJ2-1; a weak D match, TRBD1 (5 bases). The V gene lost 1 base and the J gene lost 9 bases, with 20 bases spanning the gap. Germline V gives CDR1 SGHNT, CDR2 YYREEE (reference sequence). The CDR3 is 16 amino acids. As DNA, the CDR3 is TGTGCCAGCAGCTTGAGTGGCAGGGCAATAGATAGTGAGCAGTTCTTC. Amino acids: CASSLSGRAIDSEQFF.

The CDR3 region has the DNA TGTGCCAGCAGTATGACGGGTAATCAGCCCCAGCATTTT. Amino acid sequence: CASSMTGNQPQHF. The chain recombines TRBV6-5 with TRBJ1-5, with D uncertain. CDR3 length: 13 amino acids. Germline V lookup: CDR1 MNHEY, CDR2 SVGAGI. Trimming removed 5 bases at V and 4 bases at J, with 9 bases between.

This chain joins TRBV5-5 and TRBJ2-1, with D possibly being TRBD2 (6 bases). The CDR3 contains 17 residues. Trimming pared 0 bases from V and 6 bases from J, leaving 19 bases between. CDR1 and CDR2 (germline): SGHKS, YYEKEE (reference sequence). This chain's CDR3 is CASSLGISSLGGNEQFF. In nucleotides, the CDR3 is TGTGCCAGCAGCTTGGGGATCTCATCTCTGGGGGGCAATGAGCAGTTCTTC.

The chain carries TRBV6-5 and TRBJ1-2, with D possibly TRBD1 on 5 matching bases. From germline, CDR1 is MNHEY and CDR2 SVGAGI. V was clipped by 6 bases and J by 5 bases, with 16 bases between them. The CDR3 loop spans 14 amino acids. CDR3 residues: CASSRTAGTYGYTF. As DNA, the CDR3 is TGTGCCAGCAGCCGCACTGCCGGGACTTATGGCTACACCTTC.